This TCR beta chain was documented in a study of Graves' ophthalmopathy and Graves' hyperthyroidism. The sequenced template was RNA, covering the TCR beta CDR3 region. First-round RT-PCR with HTBI primers preceded a second-round multiplex PCR. TCRdb used MiXCR to reprocess the multiplex PCR reads, holding one entry per CDR3 protein. The sample consists of about 1.2 million distinct CDR3 sequences, about 40% of them appearing once. Patients newly diagnosed with hyperthyroidism, under 2 months' duration, were aged 18 to 65, the study reports. V was pared by 5 bases and J by 4 bases, with 12 bases of the junction left unmatched. The CDR3 has 16 amino acids. Per the germline V gene, CDR1 is SGHAT and CDR2 is FQNNGV.

Sequenced: peripheral blood or thyroid tissue (not recorded which). This chain uses TRBV11-2 with TRBJ2-7, with TRBD2 matching over 9 bases. The clonotype originates from an adult man with Graves' hyperthyroidism. The CDR3 sequence: CASSLKRASGAYEQYF. The CDR3 nucleotides are TGTGCCAGCAGCCTCAAAAGGGCTAGCGGGGCTTACGAGCAGTACTTC.